A single sample gave rise to the 30 T cell receptor beta chains below, sequenced in a study of cytotoxic CD8 clonotypes in ibrutinib-treated CLL. Clones were read by immunoSEQ multiplex PCR, and TCRdb kept only the in-frame ones, dropping some. The table has some 140,000 clones, around 93% seen once. The source was PBMCs, collected after 12 months of ibrutinib treatment. Source of these receptors: a human donor with chronic lymphocytic leukemia.

This clone was detected once. The rearrangement uses TRBV7-8 and TRBJ2-7; D gene ambiguous. The CDR3 consists of 11 residues. Germline CDR1 SGHVS, CDR2 FQNEAQ. Trimming removed 3 bases at V and 7 bases at J, with 7 bases between. CDR3 sequence (DNA): TGTGCCAGCAGCTTTCGCAGGGAGCAGTACTTC. Its protein product is CASSFRREQYF.

The V gene is TRBV28, the J gene TRBJ2-5, with TRBD2 matching over 8 bases. The CDR3 spans 15 residues. The germline V gene encodes CDR1 MDHEN and CDR2 SYDVKM. The V gene end was trimmed by 6 bases and the J gene end by 2 bases; junction bases not matched to a gene: 8. CDR3 region: CASRPTGLEQETQYF. The DNA for the CDR3 is TGTGCCAGCAGGCCGACGGGACTAGAGCAAGAGACCCAGTACTTC.

The chain couples TRBV9 to TRBJ2-3, with a possible D match to TRBD2 (5 bases). Germline V gene sequence: CDR1 SGDLS, CDR2 YYNGEE. This CDR3 has 14 residues. Trimming pared 6 bases from V and 2 bases from J, leaving 13 bases between. The CDR3: CASNQVAFTDTQYF. Written as DNA, the CDR3 is TGTGCCAGCAACCAAGTAGCGTTCACAGATACGCAGTATTTT.

V gene TRBV2 combines with J gene TRBJ2-5, with unresolved D. V lost 3 bases to trimming and J lost 7 bases, with 18 bases between them. The CDR3 loop spans 15 amino acids. Germline assignment: CDR1 SNHLY and CDR2 FYNNEI. As DNA, the CDR3 is TGTGCCAGCAGTGAGGGTAGTAAGCCAAGAGCGACCCAGTACTTC. This encodes CASSEGSKPRATQYF.

V usage is TRBV11-3 and J usage is TRBJ2-7; 10 positions agree with TRBD2. Germline V lookup: CDR1 SGHNT, CDR2 YENEEA. The junction had 8 bases not matched to a gene; V was cut back by 5 bases and J by 4 bases. This CDR3 comprises 15 residues. CDR3 sequence (DNA): TGTGCCAGCAGCCCGATCGGGACTAGCGTGTACGAGCAGTACTTC. As protein: CASSPIGTSVYEQYF.

This chain links TRBV9 with TRBJ2-3; 8 nucleotides line up with TRBD2. CDR3 length equals 15 residues. The V segment lost 2 bases and the J segment 2 bases; nucleotides outside the gene matches: 4. Germline CDR1 is SGDLS and CDR2 is YYNGEE. The CDR3 spells CASSVLTSDTDTQYF. The DNA of the CDR3 is TGTGCCAGCAGCGTTTTGACTAGCGACACAGATACGCAGTATTTT. Supplemented by reference TRBV9 and TRBJ2-3, the full variable domain reads DSGVTQTPKHLITATGQRVTLRCSPRSGDLSVYWYQQSLDQGLQFLIQYYNGEERAKGNILERFSAQQFPDLHSELNLSSLELGDSALYFCASSVLTSDTDTQYFGPGTRLTVL.

The V and J genes are TRBV9 and TRBJ1-5; D is unresolved. Trimming pared 0 bases from V and 9 bases from J, leaving 16 bases between. Looked up from germline, CDR1 is SGDLS and CDR2 is YYNGEE. This CDR3 region has 15 residues. In DNA form, the CDR3 reads TGTGCCAGCAGCGTAGCGGGGTCTTCCGTGGGGCCCCAGCATTTT. Translated: CASSVAGSSVGPQHF.

For the CDR3, the DNA is TGTGCCAGCAGCTTCCCGGGACTAAGGCGCTCCTACGAGCAGTACTTC. Amino acid sequence: CASSFPGLRRSYEQYF. The chain employs TRBV7-8 and TRBJ2-7; 7 nucleotides agree with TRBD2. CDR3 length: 16 amino acids. V lost 3 bases, J lost 0 bases, and 8 bases stayed unmatched. Per the germline V gene, CDR1 is SGHVS and CDR2 is FQNEAQ. The whole variable domain, remainder taken from reference TRBV7-8 and TRBJ2-7, is GAGVSQSPRYKVAKRGQDVALRCDPISGHVSLFWYQQALGQGPEFLTYFQNEAQLDKSGLPSDRFFAERPEGSVSTLKIQRTQQEDSAVYLCASSFPGLRRSYEQYFGPGTRLTVT.

The chain is built from TRBV6-5 and TRBJ2-7; 10 bases align to TRBD1. The trim removed 5 bases at V and 3 bases at J, leaving 7 bases unmatched. Looked up from germline, CDR1 is MNHEY and CDR2 is SVGAGI. CDR3 length: 15 residues. The CDR3 here is CASSHRDRGYYEQYF. For the CDR3, the DNA is TGTGCCAGCAGTCACCGGGACAGGGGCTACTACGAGCAGTACTTC.

This chain links TRBV6-6 with TRBJ1-5; D remains unclear. The length of the CDR3 is 15 residues. Looked up from germline, CDR1 is MNHNY and CDR2 is SVGAGI (reference sequence). Deletions cut 2 bases from V and 6 bases from J, with 14 bases between. The CDR3 loop reads CASSYRGREGQPQHF. The CDR3 nucleotides are TGTGCCAGCAGTTACCGTGGGCGGGAGGGTCAGCCCCAGCATTTT.

The J gene is TRBJ2-7, the V gene TRBV28, with 8 bases lining up with TRBD1. This CDR3 is 12 amino acids long. CDR1 and CDR2 from the germline V gene are MDHEN and SYDVKM. V was pared by 7 bases and J by 5 bases, with 4 bases of the junction left unmatched. The CDR3 protein is CASTPQGDEQYF. The CDR3 DNA reads TGTGCCAGCACCCCACAGGGGGACGAGCAGTACTTC.

The chain has TRBV9 and TRBJ1-2, with D possibly matching TRBD1 (5 bases). The CDR3 has 11 amino acids. V lost 4 bases and J 8 bases, leaving 9 bases between the germline ends. The germline gives CDR1 SGDLS, CDR2 YYNGEE. In nucleotides, the CDR3 is TGTGCCAGCAGCACGACAGTCGGCTACACCTTC. It is translated as CASSTTVGYTF.

V and J are TRBV9 and TRBJ1-5; D not resolved. This CDR3 region has 13 residues. CDR1 is SGDLS and CDR2 is YYNGEE in the germline V gene. V lost 2 bases and J lost 6, with 9 bases in between. For the CDR3, the DNA is TGTGCCAGCAGCGTCGAGGACGGTCAGCCCCAGCATTTT. Translation: CASSVEDGQPQHF.

This chain connects TRBV7-2 to TRBJ1-5; tentative D call: TRBD1 (6 bases). Germline V gives CDR1 SGHTA, CDR2 FQGNSA. Trimming cost V 6 bases and J 7 bases, with 22 bases left between them. The CDR3 runs 16 residues. The CDR3 protein is CASSSAVGASMQPQHF. The CDR3 DNA reads as TGTGCCAGCAGTTCCGCAGTGGGGGCCAGTATGCAGCCCCAGCATTTT. Full variable domain (missing parts from reference TRBV7-2 and TRBJ1-5): GAGVSQSPSNKVTEKGKDVELRCDPISGHTALYWYRQSLGQGLEFLIYFQGNSAPDKSGLPSDRFSAERTGGSVSTLTIQRTQQEDSAVYLCASSSAVGASMQPQHFGDGTRLSIL.

This chain uses TRBV10-3 with TRBJ2-6, with D unclear. V was clipped by 3 bases and J by 4 bases, with 19 bases between them. The CDR3 runs to 18 residues. The V gene's germline CDR1 is ENHRY and CDR2 SYGVKD. This CDR3 is CAISENRSLSLGANVLTF. The DNA for the CDR3 is TGTGCCATCAGTGAAAATAGGTCCCTTAGTCTAGGGGCCAACGTCCTGACTTTC.

The table lists this clone with a count of one. The rearrangement links TRBV7-6 to TRBJ2-2; D not certain. Looked up from germline, CDR1 is SGHVS and CDR2 is FNYEAQ. Trimming left V 1 base short and J 4 bases short, with 4 bases between. The CDR3 totals 13 residues. CDR3 coding DNA: TGTGCCAGCAGCTTAGTTAGCACCGGGGAGCTGTTTTTT. Translated, it gives CASSLVSTGELFF.

For the CDR3, the DNA is TGTGCCAGCAGCTTGGGAGGACAGGGGATATCTTTCTTT. This gives the protein CASSLGGQGISFF. V and J are TRBV5-4 and TRBJ1-1; 9 bases agree with TRBD1. Germline V gives CDR1 SGHNT, CDR2 YYREEE (reference sequence). V lost 0 bases and J lost 12; bases outside the gene matches: 6. The CDR3 runs 13 residues.

This rearrangement joins TRBV7-8 to TRBJ1-5; D remains ambiguous. CDR3 length equals 14 residues. V was trimmed by 3 bases and J by 3 bases, leaving 9 bases between them. Germline V CDR1 and CDR2: SGHVS, FQNEAQ. CDR3 sequence: CASSFGLTNQPQHF. The CDR3 DNA sequence: TGTGCCAGCAGCTTCGGACTGACCAATCAGCCCCAGCATTTT.

This chain uses TRBV28 with TRBJ1-1; D is unresolved. V gave up 2 bases and J gave up 4 bases, with 5 bases separating them. The germline CDR1 and CDR2 sequences are MDHEN and SYDVKM. This CDR3 spans 12 amino acids. The CDR3 coding sequence is TGTGCCAGCAGTTTAAGGGTCACTGAAGCTTTCTTT. Translated, it gives CASSLRVTEAFF.

This rearrangement joins TRBV2 to TRBJ2-3, with D perhaps matching TRBD2 (6 bases). With 6 bases removed from V and 6 bases from J, the gap between germline ends came to 19 bases. This CDR3 has 15 residues. Germline V gene lookup returns CDR1 SNHLY and CDR2 FYNNEI. The chain's CDR3 is CASRGRVGGFDTQYF. In nucleotides, the CDR3 is TGTGCCAGCAGGGGCCGGGTTGGAGGGTTTGATACGCAGTATTTT. The whole variable domain, remainder taken from reference TRBV2 and TRBJ2-3, is EPEVTQTPSHQVTQMGQEVILRCVPISNHLYFYWYRQILGQKVEFLVSFYNNEISEKSEIFDDQFSVERPDGSNFTLKIRSTKLEDSAMYFCASRGRVGGFDTQYFGPGTRLTVL.

This chain links TRBV5-1 with TRBJ1-1; D is undetermined. V shed 5 bases and J shed 7 bases, with 12 bases lying between them. The CDR3 totals 12 residues. Looked up from germline, CDR1 is SGHRS and CDR2 is YFSETQ. The CDR3 DNA reads as TGCGCCAGCAGAAAAACAGCAGATGAAGCTTTCTTT. Its protein is CASRKTADEAFF.

This clone has just one count. The chain recombines TRBV27 with TRBJ2-3; no clear D. Germline assignment: CDR1 MNHEY and CDR2 SMNVEV (reference sequence). This CDR3 comprises 13 residues. V was trimmed by 6 bases and J by 2 bases, leaving 9 bases between them. The CDR3 loop is CASRKLFTDTQYF. CDR3 nucleotides: TGTGCCAGCAGAAAGCTCTTCACAGATACGCAGTATTTT.

This clone was detected a few times. Here the CDR3 reads CASSKARADQGNGYTF. The CDR3 DNA is TGTGCCAGCAGCAAAGCGAGGGCCGACCAAGGGAATGGCTACACCTTC. The genes are TRBV21-1 and TRBJ1-2. TRBV21-1 counts as a pseudogene. The length of the CDR3 is 16 residues.

This clone has a single count. The chain carries TRBV11-1 and TRBJ1-1; D ambiguous. CDR1 and CDR2 (germline): SGHAT, FQDESV (reference sequence). V gave up 8 bases and J gave up 1 base, with 5 bases separating them. This CDR3 spans 11 amino acids. Here the CDR3 reads CASSENTEAFF. CDR3 in DNA: TGTGCCAGCTCAGAGAACACTGAAGCTTTCTTT.

The CDR3 region has the DNA TGTGCCAGCCTAACCGGGACAGGGGGCACTGAAGCTTTCTTT. Amino acids: CASLTGTGGTEAFF. The chain combines TRBV6-4 with TRBJ1-1; 11 nucleotides agree with TRBD1. Trimming removed 8 bases from V and 4 bases from J; junction bases left unmatched: 6. Germline V gene sequence: CDR1 MRHNA, CDR2 SNTAGT. The CDR3 is made up of 14 amino acids.

V usage is TRBV19 and J usage is TRBJ2-5; maybe TRBD2 (5 bases). Germline CDR1 is LNHDA and CDR2 is SQIVND (reference sequence). With 4 bases removed from V and 4 bases from J, the gap between germline ends came to 16 bases. This CDR3 comprises 15 residues. CDR3 residues: CASSSSRGLRETQYF. CDR3 in DNA: TGTGCCAGTAGTAGCAGTCGAGGGTTGAGAGAGACCCAGTACTTC. Filled out from reference TRBV19 and TRBJ2-5, the complete variable domain reads DGGITQSPKYLFRKEGQNVTLSCEQNLNHDAMYWYRQDPGQGLRLIYYSQIVNDFQKGDIAEGYSVSREKKESFPLTVTSAQKNPTAFYLCASSSSRGLRETQYFGPGTRLLVL.

CDR3: CASSLATSGSPQETQYF. The CDR3 bases are TGCGCCAGCAGCTTGGCTACTAGCGGGAGCCCACAAGAGACCCAGTACTTC. V gene TRBV5-1 combines with J gene TRBJ2-5, with 11 bases matching TRBD2. Germline trimming cut 0 bases from V and 2 bases from J; bases unmatched to any gene: 6. This CDR3 has 17 amino acids. The V gene's germline CDR1 is SGHRS and CDR2 YFSETQ. The whole variable domain, remainder taken from reference TRBV5-1 and TRBJ2-5, is KAGVTQTPRYLIKTRGQQVTLSCSPISGHRSVSWYQQTPGQGLQFLFEYFSETQRNKGNFPGRFSGRQFSNSRSEMNVSTLELGDSALYLCASSLATSGSPQETQYFGPGTRLLVL.

V gene TRBV27 combines with J gene TRBJ2-1; 13 nucleotides line up with TRBD2. The CDR3 has 16 residues. The trim removed 5 bases at V and 2 bases at J, leaving 3 bases unmatched. The germline V gene encodes CDR1 MNHEY and CDR2 SMNVEV (reference sequence). This chain's CDR3 is CASSTLAGGPYNEQFF. CDR3 bases: TGTGCCAGCAGTACACTAGCGGGAGGGCCCTACAATGAGCAGTTCTTC.

The chain has TRBV7-9 and TRBJ1-3; 9 bases fit TRBD1. Trimming took 8 bases from V and 1 from J; bases not matched to a gene: 9. This CDR3 spans 16 amino acids. Germline V lookup: CDR1 SEHNR, CDR2 FQNEAQ (reference sequence). The CDR3 nucleotides are TGTGCCAGCCAACCGGGACAGGGCGATTCTGGAAACACCATATATTTT. Translation: CASQPGQGDSGNTIYF.

The chain couples TRBV20-1 to TRBJ2-2; D remains ambiguous. The length of the CDR3 is 11 residues. Germline CDR1 reads DFQATT; CDR2 reads SNEGSKA (reference sequence). V lost 0 bases and J 7 bases, leaving 3 bases between the germline ends. The CDR3 loop is CSARDDGELFF. The CDR3 bases are TGCAGTGCTAGAGATGACGGGGAGCTGTTTTTT.